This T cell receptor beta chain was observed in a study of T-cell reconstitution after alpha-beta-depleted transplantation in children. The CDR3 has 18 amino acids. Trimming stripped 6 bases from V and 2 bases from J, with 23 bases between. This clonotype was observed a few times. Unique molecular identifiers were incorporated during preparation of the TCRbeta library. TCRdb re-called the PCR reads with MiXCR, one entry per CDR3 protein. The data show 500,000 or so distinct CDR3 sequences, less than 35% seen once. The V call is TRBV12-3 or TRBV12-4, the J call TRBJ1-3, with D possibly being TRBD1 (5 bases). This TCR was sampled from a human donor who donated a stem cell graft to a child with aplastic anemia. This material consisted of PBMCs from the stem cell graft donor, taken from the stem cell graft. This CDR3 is CASRTFIGAELTGNTIYF. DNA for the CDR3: TGTGCCAGCAGAACCTTTATCGGGGCCGAACTTACTGGAAACACCATATATTTT.